This T cell receptor (beta chain) was obtained from a study of metastatic and nonmetastatic thyroid tumors. Study background: Repertoire comparisons spanned blood and tumor or nodule tissue from malignant and benign thyroid patients.

Per the original methods: A classifier for distant metastasis in papillary thyroid cancer was constructed using CDR3 differences observed across clinicopathological groups. TCRdb re-processed the PCR reads through MiXCR. The authors' filters were not applied to this entry. The data show approximately 38,000 clones, 33% seen once. A remark on this clone: Its antigen is currently unknown.

No treatment of any kind had been given to any patient before thyroid surgery. The CDR3 sequence is 14 residues long. CDR1 is SGHNT, CDR2 YENEEA, per germline. Trimming took off 0 bases at V and 6 bases at J, with 12 bases between the two ends. Overall study results and limits: A significant increase in TCR beta diversity was reportedly seen in malignant thyroid tumors relative to benign nodules, in blood and tumor.

The sequenced sample consisted of tumor tissue. The receptor comes from a female donor with papillary thyroid cancer or a benign thyroid nodule (not recorded which). Some clones in this sample may be carry-over from other donors' samples. The chain links TRBV11-3 to TRBJ2-7; perhaps TRBD1 as D (5 bases). CDR3 DNA sequence: TGTGCCAGCAGCTTAGAGGGGCAGGCCCCCGAGCAGTACTTC. Amino acid sequence: CASSLEGQAPEQYF.